The 9 T cell receptor beta chains reported below all come from one sample, sequenced in a study of blood T cell repertoires in COVID-19. Assay used: immunoSEQ multiplex PCR; TCRdb lists only in-frame clones, some missing. The sample consists of about 130,000 clones, around 73% of them appearing once. The material sequenced was PBMCs or T cells enriched from blood (not recorded which). The receptors shown here come from a woman in her 50s who had recovered from COVID-19.

The chain links TRBV6-5 to TRBJ1-5; perhaps TRBD1 as D (6 bases). Trimming shortened V by 6 bases and J by 4 bases, and 13 bases separated the two germline ends. This CDR3 is 14 amino acids long. CDR1 is MNHEY, CDR2 SVGAGI, per germline. The CDR3 reads CASSWDTINQPQHF. DNA for the CDR3: TGTGCCAGCAGCTGGGACACAATTAATCAGCCCCAGCATTTT.

The V gene is TRBV19, the J gene TRBJ1-5, with 8 nucleotides matching TRBD1. The V segment lost 2 bases and the J segment 5 bases; nucleotides outside the gene matches: 2. CDR3 length: 14 amino acids. CDR1 and CDR2 from the germline V gene are LNHDA and SQIVND (reference sequence). Here the CDR3 reads CASSIRGQDQPQHF. DNA of the CDR3: TGTGCCAGTAGTATACGGGGACAGGATCAGCCCCAGCATTTT.

This chain uses TRBV14 with TRBJ2-1; D perhaps matches TRBD2 (6 bases). Germline assignment: CDR1 SGHDN and CDR2 FVKESK. This CDR3 is built from 15 residues. With 5 bases removed from V and 7 bases from J, the gap between germline ends came to 18 bases. The CDR3 DNA sequence: TGTGCCAGCAGCACTCGACTAGACTGGGAGAATGAGCAGTTCTTC. It specifies CASSTRLDWENEQFF.

The chain uses TRBV18 and TRBJ2-5; tentative D call: TRBD2 (6 bases). Looked up from germline, CDR1 is KGHSH and CDR2 is LQKENI. This CDR3 contains 14 residues. Deletions cut 0 bases from V and 3 bases from J, with 8 bases between. The CDR3 DNA follows: TGTGCCAGCTCACCACCCCCGGGGGAAGAGACCCAGTACTTC. Amino acids: CASSPPPGEETQYF.

The chain joins TRBV5-4 to TRBJ1-3; D is perhaps TRBD1 (5 bases). V lost 3 bases, J lost 0 bases, and 10 bases lay in between. The germline V gene encodes CDR1 SGHNT and CDR2 YYREEE (reference sequence). CDR3 size: 15 residues. The CDR3 DNA reads as TGTGCCAGCAGCTGGGATGACAGCTCTGGAAACACCATATATTTT. It yields the protein CASSWDDSSGNTIYF.

The chain couples TRBV9 to TRBJ2-5; tentatively, D is TRBD2 (6 bases). Germline V CDR1 and CDR2: SGDLS, YYNGEE. CDR3 length: 15 amino acids. Deletions cut 3 bases from V and 5 bases from J, with 17 bases between. The CDR3 DNA is TGTGCCAGCAGCGACCGGGGCGGGGCAGGGGAGACCCAGTACTTC. Translation gives CASSDRGGAGETQYF. The full variable domain, with the rest looked up from reference TRBV9 and TRBJ2-5, is DSGVTQTPKHLITATGQRVTLRCSPRSGDLSVYWYQQSLDQGLQFLIQYYNGEERAKGNILERFSAQQFPDLHSELNLSSLELGDSALYFCASSDRGGAGETQYFGPGTRLLVL.

This sequence joins TRBV5-1 and TRBJ2-5; no firm D call. Germline assignment: CDR1 SGHRS and CDR2 YFSETQ. This CDR3 contains 14 residues. Trimming removed 3 bases from V and 2 bases from J, with 11 bases in between. The DNA of the CDR3 is TGCGCCAGCAGCTCGACAAACGTACAAGAGACCCAGTACTTC. The encoded protein is CASSSTNVQETQYF.

The gene calls are TRBV19 and TRBJ2-7, with no clear D. This CDR3 is 14 amino acids long. Germline CDR1 is LNHDA and CDR2 is SQIVND (reference sequence). V was pared by 2 bases and J by 2 bases, with 10 bases between. CDR3: CASSITGRAYEQYF. CDR3 DNA sequence: TGTGCCAGTAGTATAACTGGTCGAGCCTACGAGCAGTACTTC.

The CDR3 region is CAISLTGYTEAFF. In DNA, the CDR3 is TGTGCCATCAGCCTGACAGGGTACACTGAAGCTTTCTTT. V usage is TRBV10-3 and J usage is TRBJ1-1; the match to TRBD1 covers 7 bases. The J segment lost 3 bases and the V segment lost 6 bases, leaving 4 bases of the junction unmatched. The CDR3 sequence is 13 residues long. Germline CDR1 ENHRY, CDR2 SYGVKD.